The 26 T cell receptor beta chains listed next were all sequenced from one sample in a study of healthy donors' naive CD4 and CD8 T cells. Starting from 500 ng of total RNA, TCR libraries were made with linear amplification. TCRdb analysed the reads with MiXCR anew, one entry per CDR3 protein. The sample carries about 180,000 distinct CDR3 sequences, about 74% recorded once. The sample comprised naive CD4+ and CD8+ T cells sorted from blood, pooled from several donors. The source is a pool of human donors in good health; the sample pools cells from several healthy donors.

This clonotype appeared a few times. Here the CDR3 DNA reads TGCAGCGTTGAAATTCCAGGGGGACAATATGAGCAGTTCTTC. It codes for CSVEIPGGQYEQFF. J is TRBJ2-1 and V is TRBV29-1, with 7 bases that match TRBD1. CDR1 SQVTM and CDR2 ANQGSEA come from the germline V gene. The trim removed 2 bases at V and 8 bases at J, leaving 9 bases unmatched. This CDR3 comprises 14 residues.

The CDR3 region has the DNA TGCAGCCTTAGCGGGAGGATGGATACGCAGTATTTT. Translation gives CSLSGRMDTQYF. This chain joins TRBV20-1 and TRBJ2-3, with 10 bases aligning to TRBD2. CDR1 DFQATT and CDR2 SNEGSKA come from the germline V gene (reference sequence). This CDR3 contains 12 residues.

The chain couples TRBV6-2 or TRBV6-3 to TRBJ2-3; 8 nucleotides match TRBD2. With V trimmed by 5 bases and J by 4 bases, 14 bases remained unmatched. Germline-derived CDR1 and CDR2 are MNHEY and SVGEGT. The length of the CDR3 is 17 residues. The CDR3 DNA follows: TGTGCCAGCAGTGGGATTTTGAGCGGGGGATTGCCAGATACGCAGTATTTT. Translation gives CASSGILSGGLPDTQYF.

This chain's CDR3 is CASSSSSLDTEAFF. The CDR3 DNA is TGTGCCAGCAGTTCATCTTCCCTAGACACTGAAGCTTTCTTT. The chain employs TRBV12-3 or TRBV12-4 and TRBJ1-1; D gene ambiguous. Trimming removed 4 bases at V and 3 bases at J, with 12 bases between. CDR3 length equals 14 residues.

The rearrangement uses TRBV19 and TRBJ2-7, with D uncertain. This CDR3 is built from 12 residues. Trimming removed 3 bases from V and 6 bases from J, with 9 bases in between. Germline CDR1 LNHDA, CDR2 SQIVND (reference sequence). Here the CDR3 DNA reads TGTGCCAGTAGTATTGAATGGGGCGAGCAGTACTTC. Its protein is CASSIEWGEQYF. The full variable domain, completed using reference TRBV19 and TRBJ2-7, is DGGITQSPKYLFRKEGQNVTLSCEQNLNHDAMYWYRQDPGQGLRLIYYSQIVNDFQKGDIAEGYSVSREKKESFPLTVTSAQKNPTAFYLCASSIEWGEQYFGPGTRLTVT.

The CDR3 region is CATSGNPSGSLYNEQFF. CDR3 nucleotide sequence: TGTGCCACCAGTGGAAACCCTAGCGGGAGTTTGTACAATGAGCAGTTCTTC. This chain connects TRBV24-1 to TRBJ2-1, with 10 positions matching TRBD2. Germline V lookup: CDR1 KGHDR, CDR2 SFDVKD. Trimming removed 5 bases from V and 4 bases from J; junction bases left unmatched: 10. The CDR3 extends over 17 amino acids.

The rearrangement links TRBV5-6 to TRBJ2-7; D gene uncertain. The CDR3 covers 16 residues. With 0 bases removed from V and 5 bases from J, the gap between germline ends came to 18 bases. Germline loops: CDR1 SGHDT, CDR2 YYEEEE. The CDR3, as DNA: TGTGCCAGCAGCTTGGTGAGACTTTCGGATTGGCACGAGCAGTACTTC. The encoded protein is CASSLVRLSDWHEQYF.

The chain carries TRBV6-5 and TRBJ1-1; TRBD1 might be the D (5 bases). The V gene's germline CDR1 is MNHEY and CDR2 SVGAGI. Deletions cut 4 bases from V and 4 bases from J, with 16 bases between. This CDR3 spans 15 amino acids. The CDR3 is CASSLTGTQTTEAFF. Here the CDR3 DNA reads TGTGCCAGCAGTTTAACCGGGACCCAGACCACTGAAGCTTTCTTT.

The chain has TRBV19 and TRBJ2-2; D is unresolved. This CDR3 comprises 13 residues. CDR1 is LNHDA and CDR2 is SQIVND in the germline V gene (reference sequence). The V and J ends lost 8 bases and 0 bases respectively, with 7 bases between them. DNA of the CDR3: TGTGCCAGTTTGGACCCGAACACCGGGGAGCTGTTTTTT. Its protein is CASLDPNTGELFF.

This sequence joins TRBV19 and TRBJ1-4; D might be TRBD1 (5 bases). Germline CDR1 and CDR2: LNHDA and SQIVND (reference sequence). Trimming cost V 3 bases and J 6 bases, with 20 bases left between them. The CDR3 runs 17 residues. CDR3 coding DNA: TGTGCCAGTAGTATTTCCCTTTCGTCAGGGCGATATGAAAAACTGTTTTTT. Protein product: CASSISLSSGRYEKLFF. Combining the CDR3 with reference TRBV19 and TRBJ1-4 gives the whole variable domain DGGITQSPKYLFRKEGQNVTLSCEQNLNHDAMYWYRQDPGQGLRLIYYSQIVNDFQKGDIAEGYSVSREKKESFPLTVTSAQKNPTAFYLCASSISLSSGRYEKLFFGSGTQLSVL.

This chain links TRBV5-6 with TRBJ2-4, with 8 positions matching TRBD1. Trimming at V came to 5 bases and at J to 4 bases, leaving 5 bases not matched to a gene. Germline V gives CDR1 SGHDT, CDR2 YYEEEE. CDR3 length equals 14 residues. The CDR3 loop is CASRLWTGKNIQYF. Here the CDR3 DNA reads TGTGCCAGCAGGTTATGGACAGGGAAAAACATTCAGTACTTC.

A few counts support this clonotype. The CDR3 sequence is CSVVLLNTEAFF. CDR3 coding DNA: TGCAGCGTTGTGCTGTTGAACACTGAAGCTTTCTTT. The chain couples TRBV29-1 to TRBJ1-1; no clear D gene. The CDR3 is 12 residues long. The germline CDR1 and CDR2 sequences are SQVTM and ANQGSEA. V was pared by 4 bases and J by 0 bases, with 6 bases between. The complete variable domain, with remaining parts taken from reference TRBV29-1 and TRBJ1-1, reads SAVISQKPSRDICQRGTSLTIQCQVDSQVTMMFWYRQQPGQSLTLIATANQGSEATYESGFVIDKFPISRPNLTFSTLTVSNMSPEDSSIYLCSVVLLNTEAFFGQGTRLTVV.

The V and J genes are TRBV5-5 and TRBJ2-7, with a tentative D call TRBD2 (6 bases). The length of the CDR3 is 15 residues. Trimming cost V 0 bases and J 2 bases, with 12 bases left between them. Per the germline V gene, CDR1 is SGHKS and CDR2 is YYEKEE (reference sequence). The CDR3, as DNA: TGTGCCAGCAGCTTGGGCGGGACGCCGACCTACGAGCAGTACTTC. The encoded protein is CASSLGGTPTYEQYF. Looking up the rest from reference TRBV5-5 and TRBJ2-7 gives the full variable domain: DAGVTQSPTHLIKTRGQQVTLRCSPISGHKSVSWYQQVLGQGPQFIFQYYEKEERGRGNFPDRFSARQFPNYSSELNVNALLLGDSALYLCASSLGGTPTYEQYFGPGTRLTVT.

This clonotype appeared a few times. For the CDR3, the DNA is TGCAGCGTTGATGCTCGGGACGGGGAGGAGCAGTTCTTC. Its translation is CSVDARDGEEQFF. The chain links TRBV29-1 to TRBJ2-1; D tentatively fits TRBD1 or TRBD2 (5 bases each). Germline V CDR1 and CDR2: SQVTM, ANQGSEA. The germline V and J ends were trimmed by 3 bases and 10 bases, with 16 bases remaining between them. This CDR3 comprises 13 residues.

V gene TRBV28 combines with J gene TRBJ1-2; 10 nucleotides agree with TRBD1. This CDR3 spans 16 amino acids. Per germline, CDR1 MDHEN and CDR2 SYDVKM. The J segment lost 0 bases and the V segment lost 6 bases, leaving 7 bases of the junction unmatched. The CDR3: CASSELDRGPNYGYTF. DNA of the CDR3: TGTGCCAGCAGCGAACTAGACAGGGGGCCTAACTATGGCTACACCTTC.

Turning to this clonotype: Relative to the germline gene, one junction end is altered; a read error may explain this. The J gene is TRBJ2-5, the V gene TRBV29-1, with 14 bases aligning to TRBD2. The CDR3 spans 16 residues. Germline-derived CDR1 and CDR2 are SQVTM and ANQGSEA. CDR3 nucleotide sequence: TGCAGCATTGAACGGACTAGCGGGGGGCCCCTGGAGACCCAGTACTTC. This encodes CSIERTSGGPLETQYF.

The chain combines TRBV6-6 with TRBJ2-1; 7 nucleotides align to TRBD1. The CDR3 totals 14 residues. CDR1 and CDR2 (germline): MNHNY, SVGAGI (reference sequence). V gave up 4 bases and J gave up 4 bases; unmatched junction bases: 4. The CDR3 bases are TGTGCCAGCAGTTCCCAGGGACAGTACAATGAGCAGTTCTTC. As protein: CASSSQGQYNEQFF.

The V call is TRBV5-4, the J call TRBJ2-5, with 7 bases fitting TRBD1. The length of the CDR3 is 15 residues. Germline assignment: CDR1 SGHNT and CDR2 YYREEE (reference sequence). V lost 5 bases and J lost 5; bases outside the gene matches: 12. The CDR3 loop is CASRPGTVERETQYF. In nucleotides, the CDR3 is TGTGCCAGCAGGCCCGGGACAGTGGAGAGGGAGACCCAGTACTTC.

About this clonotype: An end of the junction differs from the germline gene, which may be a read error. The CDR3 reads CVSSETAGAEAFF. The CDR3 region has the DNA TGTGTCAGCAGTGAAACGGCCGGGGCTGAAGCTTTCTTT. The genes are TRBV6-4 and TRBJ1-1; D remains unclear. This CDR3 contains 13 residues. The germline gives CDR1 MRHNA, CDR2 SNTAGT.

The rearrangement joins TRBV27 to TRBJ2-5; D may be TRBD2 (5 bases). The germline V gene has CDR1 MNHEY and CDR2 SMNVEV (reference sequence). V lost 6 bases and J lost 4, with 12 bases in between. The length of the CDR3 is 13 residues. The CDR3 here is CASSPLAPETQYF. The DNA of the CDR3 is TGTGCCAGCAGCCCCCTAGCCCCAGAGACCCAGTACTTC.

This clonotype occurred a few times. This sequence joins TRBV27 and TRBJ2-3; maybe TRBD1 (5 bases). V shed 7 bases and J shed 1 base, with 12 bases lying between them. This CDR3 has 14 residues. Germline CDR1 and CDR2: MNHEY and SMNVEV (reference sequence). The CDR3 reads CASKMGPGTDTQYF. The CDR3 DNA reads TGTGCCAGCAAAATGGGGCCTGGCACAGATACGCAGTATTTT.

The CDR3, as DNA: TGCAGCGTTGAAGAGGTGAGCGGAGGCCTTTTGGAGGAGCAGTTCTTC. This sequence encodes CSVEEVSGGLLEEQFF. V usage is TRBV29-1 and J usage is TRBJ2-1, with D possibly matching TRBD2 (5 bases). This CDR3 comprises 16 residues. The germline gives CDR1 SQVTM, CDR2 ANQGSEA. With 0 bases removed from V and 10 bases from J, the gap between germline ends came to 22 bases.

The chain joins TRBV6-5 to TRBJ1-3, with a possible D match to TRBD1 (5 bases). There are 14 residues in the CDR3. Germline V gene data show CDR1 as MNHEY and CDR2 as SVGAGI. V lost 5 bases, J lost 4 bases, and 12 bases lay in between. The CDR3, as DNA: TGTGCCAGCAGTCTTTCGGGGACCGGAAACACCATATATTTT. Protein: CASSLSGTGNTIYF.

The gene calls are TRBV29-1 and TRBJ2-7; perhaps TRBD1 as D (6 bases). The CDR3 length is 14 residues. Between the trimmed V and J ends, which lost 4 bases and 1 base, there was a span of 14 bases. The germline gives CDR1 SQVTM, CDR2 ANQGSEA. This CDR3 is CSVVQGTLSYEQYF. The DNA for the CDR3 is TGCAGCGTTGTGCAGGGGACACTATCCTACGAGCAGTACTTC.

V is TRBV29-1 and J is TRBJ2-1; maybe TRBD1 (6 bases). Looked up from germline, CDR1 is SQVTM and CDR2 is ANQGSEA. Between the trimmed V and J ends, which lost 8 bases and 2 bases, there was a span of 13 bases. The CDR3 runs to 13 residues. CDR3 nucleotides: TGCAGCTCCACCGGGACAACCTACAATGAGCAGTTCTTC. It is translated as CSSTGTTYNEQFF.

J is TRBJ2-5 and V is TRBV24-1, with 8 bases lining up with TRBD2. V lost 4 bases and J lost 5; bases outside the gene matches: 8. CDR3 length equals 15 residues. CDR1 is KGHDR and CDR2 is SFDVKD in the germline V gene. CDR3 sequence reads: CATSDTGLAGETQYF. The DNA for the CDR3 is TGTGCCACCAGTGACACCGGACTAGCTGGGGAGACCCAGTACTTC.